The clone carrying this T cell receptor (beta chain) was counted ten times or more. TCRdb re-called the 5' RACE reads through MiXCR, storing one row per CDR3 protein. Of tens of thousands of distinct CDR3 sequences listed, about 4.5% are singletons. This sample is part of a study of early T cells in non-severe SARS-CoV-2 infection. The clonotype originates from an adult who was a healthcare worker with PCR-confirmed SARS-CoV-2 infection or an uninfected control (not recorded which). Source: whole blood, taken at baseline.

CDR3 loop: CASSLLGYEQYF. In nucleotides, the CDR3 is TGTGCCAGCAGCCTCCTGGGCTACGAGCAGTACTTC. This chain joins TRBV6-6 and TRBJ2-7; D unclear. Trimming shortened V by 6 bases and J by 3 bases, and 9 bases separated the two germline ends. CDR1 MNHNY and CDR2 SVGAGI come from the germline V gene (reference sequence). This CDR3 is 12 amino acids long.